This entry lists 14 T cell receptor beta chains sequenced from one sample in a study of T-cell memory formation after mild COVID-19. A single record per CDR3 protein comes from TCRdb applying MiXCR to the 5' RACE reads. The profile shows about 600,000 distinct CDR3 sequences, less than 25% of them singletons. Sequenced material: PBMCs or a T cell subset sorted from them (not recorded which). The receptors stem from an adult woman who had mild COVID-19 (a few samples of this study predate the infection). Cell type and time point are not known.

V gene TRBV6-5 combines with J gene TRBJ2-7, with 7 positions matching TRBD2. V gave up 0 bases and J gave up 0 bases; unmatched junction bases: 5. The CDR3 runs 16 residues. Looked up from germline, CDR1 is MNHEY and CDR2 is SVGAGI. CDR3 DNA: TGTGCCAGCAGTTACTCTGGAGCGGGGTACTCCTACGAGCAGTACTTC. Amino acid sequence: CASSYSGAGYSYEQYF.

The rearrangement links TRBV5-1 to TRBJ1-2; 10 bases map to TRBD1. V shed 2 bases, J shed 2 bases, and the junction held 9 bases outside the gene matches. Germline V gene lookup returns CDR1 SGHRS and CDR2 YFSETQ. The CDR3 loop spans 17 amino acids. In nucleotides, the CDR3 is TGCGCCAGCAGCTTTCTGACAGGGGGCAGGGTCAACTATGGCTACACCTTC. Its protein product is CASSFLTGGRVNYGYTF.

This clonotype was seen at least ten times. The CDR3 sequence: CSGGTGNTGELFF. The CDR3 nucleotides are TGCAGTGGCGGGACAGGGAACACCGGGGAGCTGTTTTTT. The J gene is TRBJ2-2, the V gene TRBV20-1, with TRBD1 matching 8 bases. Germline V gene sequence: CDR1 DFQATT, CDR2 SNEGSKA (reference sequence). The CDR3 has 13 residues. The trim removed 7 bases at V and 1 base at J, leaving 2 bases unmatched.

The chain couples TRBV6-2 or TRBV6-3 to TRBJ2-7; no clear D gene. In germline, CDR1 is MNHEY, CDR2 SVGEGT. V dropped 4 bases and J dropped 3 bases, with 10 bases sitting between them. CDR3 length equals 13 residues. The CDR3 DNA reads TGTGCCAGCAGTTCGGGTTATCACTACGAGCAGTACTTC. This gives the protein CASSSGYHYEQYF.

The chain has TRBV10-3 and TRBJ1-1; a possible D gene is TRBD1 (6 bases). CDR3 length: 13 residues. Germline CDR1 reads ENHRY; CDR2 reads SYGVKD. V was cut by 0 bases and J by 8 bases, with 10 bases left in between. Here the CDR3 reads CAISESQGREAFF. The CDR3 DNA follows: TGTGCCATCAGTGAGTCGCAGGGGAGGGAAGCTTTCTTT.

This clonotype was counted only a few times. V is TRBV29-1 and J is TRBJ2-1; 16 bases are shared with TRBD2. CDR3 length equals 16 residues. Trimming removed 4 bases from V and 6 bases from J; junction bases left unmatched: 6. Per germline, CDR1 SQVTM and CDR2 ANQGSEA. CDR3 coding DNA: TGCAGCGTTGCCTCCGGGACTAGCGGGGGGGGCAATGAGCAGTTCTTC. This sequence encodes CSVASGTSGGGNEQFF.

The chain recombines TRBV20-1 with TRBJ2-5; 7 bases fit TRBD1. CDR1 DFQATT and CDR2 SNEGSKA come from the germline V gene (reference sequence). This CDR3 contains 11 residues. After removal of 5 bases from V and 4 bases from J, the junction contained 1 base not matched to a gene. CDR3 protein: CSAGDRETQYF. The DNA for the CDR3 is TGCAGTGCTGGGGACAGAGAGACCCAGTACTTC.

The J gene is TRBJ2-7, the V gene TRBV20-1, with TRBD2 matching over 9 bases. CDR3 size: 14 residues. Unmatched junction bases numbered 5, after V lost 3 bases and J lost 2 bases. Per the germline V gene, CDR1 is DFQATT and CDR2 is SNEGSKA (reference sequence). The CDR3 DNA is TGCAGTGCTAGTCCACGACTAGCGGCCTACGAGCAGTACTTC. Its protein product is CSASPRLAAYEQYF.

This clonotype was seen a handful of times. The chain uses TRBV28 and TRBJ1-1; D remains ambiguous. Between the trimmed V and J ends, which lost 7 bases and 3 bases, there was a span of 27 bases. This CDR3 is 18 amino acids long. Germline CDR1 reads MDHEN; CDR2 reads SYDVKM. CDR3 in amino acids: CASIGKGSNPGLDTEAFF. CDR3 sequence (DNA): TGTGCCAGCATTGGGAAGGGATCGAACCCAGGACTCGACACTGAAGCTTTCTTT.

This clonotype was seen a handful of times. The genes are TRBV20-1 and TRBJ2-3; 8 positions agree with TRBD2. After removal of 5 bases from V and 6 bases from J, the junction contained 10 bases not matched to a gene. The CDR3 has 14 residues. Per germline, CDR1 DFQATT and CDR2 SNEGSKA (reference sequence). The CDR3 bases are TGCAGTGCTCATGCTAGCGGGTTCATGGATACGCAGTATTTT. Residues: CSAHASGFMDTQYF.

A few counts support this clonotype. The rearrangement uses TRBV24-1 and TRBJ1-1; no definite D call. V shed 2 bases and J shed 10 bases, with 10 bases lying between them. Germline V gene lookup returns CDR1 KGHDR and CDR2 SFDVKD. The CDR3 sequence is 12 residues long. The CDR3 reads CATSDSPGRAFF. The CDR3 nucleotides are TGTGCCACCAGTGATTCCCCAGGAAGAGCTTTCTTT.

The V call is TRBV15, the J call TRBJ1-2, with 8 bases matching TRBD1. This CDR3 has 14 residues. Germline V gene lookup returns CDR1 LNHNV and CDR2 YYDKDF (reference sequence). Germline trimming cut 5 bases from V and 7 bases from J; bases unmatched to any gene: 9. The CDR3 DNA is TGTGCCACCAGCTTCTCAACCGGGACAGGTGGCTACACCTTC. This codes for CATSFSTGTGGYTF. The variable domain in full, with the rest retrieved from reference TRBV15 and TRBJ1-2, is DAMVIQNPRYQVTQFGKPVTLSCSQTLNHNVMYWYQQKSSQAPKLLFHYYDKDFNNEADTPDNFQSRRPNTSFCFLDIRSPGLGDTAMYLCATSFSTGTGGYTFGSGTRLTVV.

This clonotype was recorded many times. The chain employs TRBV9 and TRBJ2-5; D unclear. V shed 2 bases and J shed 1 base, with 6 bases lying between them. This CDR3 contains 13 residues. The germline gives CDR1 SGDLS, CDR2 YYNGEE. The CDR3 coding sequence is TGTGCCAGCAGCGTCTATAGCCAAGAGACCCAGTACTTC. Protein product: CASSVYSQETQYF.

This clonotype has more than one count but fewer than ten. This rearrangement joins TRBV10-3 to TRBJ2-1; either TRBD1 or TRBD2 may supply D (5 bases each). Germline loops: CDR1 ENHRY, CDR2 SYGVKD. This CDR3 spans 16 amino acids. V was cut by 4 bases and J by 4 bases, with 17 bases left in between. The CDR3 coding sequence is TGTGCCATCAGTGGAGAATCGGGACCGACTTACAATGAGCAGTTCTTC. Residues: CAISGESGPTYNEQFF.